One and the same sample provided the 5 T cell receptor beta chains below, sequenced in a study of radiotherapy plus CTLA-4 blockade in lung cancer. TCRdb keeps only in-frame clones here, not all; method: immunoSEQ multiplex PCR. The sample lists roughly 86,000 clones; roughly four fifths were seen once. The input for sequencing was peripheral blood, taken from a patient treated with radiotherapy plus ipilimumab. These receptors originate from a human donor with non-small cell lung cancer who had stable disease on radiotherapy plus ipilimumab.

V and J are TRBV19 and TRBJ1-5; no clear D gene. The CDR3 loop spans 16 amino acids. The germline V gene has CDR1 LNHDA and CDR2 SQIVND (reference sequence). The ends were cut back, 2 bases at V and 5 bases at J, with 16 bases in the middle. The CDR3 is CASSISGTRTDQPQHF. The CDR3 DNA is TGTGCCAGTAGTATAAGTGGTACGAGGACCGATCAGCCCCAGCATTTT.

This chain joins TRBV9 and TRBJ1-1; 7 positions agree with TRBD1. CDR1 is SGDLS and CDR2 is YYNGEE in the germline V gene. The CDR3 length is 16 residues. V lost 4 bases to trimming and J lost 1 base; unmatched junction nucleotides: 10. In DNA, the CDR3 is TGTGCCAGCAGCCCCCACGGTGGACAGGAGAACACTGAAGCTTTCTTT. Translating it yields CASSPHGGQENTEAFF.

The rearrangement joins TRBV13 to TRBJ1-4; D call uncertain. The CDR3 sequence is 15 residues long. V shed 6 bases and J shed 0 bases, with 11 bases lying between them. From germline, CDR1 is PRHDT and CDR2 FYEKMQ (reference sequence). CDR3 sequence: CASSFRATTNEKLFF. DNA for the CDR3: TGTGCCAGCAGTTTTCGCGCAACAACTAATGAAAAACTGTTTTTT.

The chain couples TRBV10-3 to TRBJ1-4; the D is unclear. Deletions cut 6 bases from V and 10 bases from J, with 12 bases between. Germline lookup yields CDR1 ENHRY and CDR2 SYGVKD. CDR3 length: 12 amino acids. The CDR3 region is CAIRAGTGKLFF. CDR3 nucleotides: TGTGCCATCAGGGCGGGAACTGGAAAACTGTTTTTT.

V and J are TRBV15 and TRBJ2-1, with D maybe TRBD1 (6 bases). V lost 5 bases and J lost 4, with 15 bases in between. The germline gives CDR1 LNHNV, CDR2 YYDKDF (reference sequence). CDR3 length equals 15 residues. The CDR3 reads CATSEDPDRYNEQFF. The CDR3 bases are TGTGCCACCAGCGAAGACCCAGACAGGTACAATGAGCAGTTCTTC.